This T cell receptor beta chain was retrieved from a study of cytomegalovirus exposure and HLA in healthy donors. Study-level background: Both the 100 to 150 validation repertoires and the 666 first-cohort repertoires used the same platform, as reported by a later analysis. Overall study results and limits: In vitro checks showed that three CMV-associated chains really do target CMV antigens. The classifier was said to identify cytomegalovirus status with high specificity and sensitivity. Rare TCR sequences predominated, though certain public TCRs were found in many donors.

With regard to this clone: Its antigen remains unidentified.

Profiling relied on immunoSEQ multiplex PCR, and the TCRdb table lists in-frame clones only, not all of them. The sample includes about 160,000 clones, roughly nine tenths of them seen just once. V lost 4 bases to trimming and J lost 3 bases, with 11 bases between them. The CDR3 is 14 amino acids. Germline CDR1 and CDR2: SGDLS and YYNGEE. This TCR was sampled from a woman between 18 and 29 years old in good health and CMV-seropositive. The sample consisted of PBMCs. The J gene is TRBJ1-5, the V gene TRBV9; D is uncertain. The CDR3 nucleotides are TGTGCCAGCAGCCCCACCAGGTCCAATCAGCCCCAGCATTTT. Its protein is CASSPTRSNQPQHF.